These T cell receptor beta chains were read from a single sample in a study of cytomegalovirus exposure and HLA in healthy donors. Sequencing was performed with immunoSEQ multiplex PCR; in TCRdb, only in-frame clones are kept and a portion is missing. The table has about 75,000 clones, around four fifths seen once. Material for sequencing was PBMCs. The receptors were gathered from a young man in good health and CMV-seronegative. The CDR3 runs from the conserved cysteine through the conserved F or W. The D gene is left open where the match is weak. A row's size may be missing; if present it is once, few, many or a size class.

j_gene: TRBJ1-1
len: 16
abundance: NA
d_gene: NA
v_gene: TRBV28
CDR3nt: TGTGCCAGCAGTTTAAGATTGGCGGTGGGGGGCACTGAAGCTTTCTTT
CDR3aa: CASSLRLAVGGTEAFF

j_gene: TRBJ2-2
len: 14
abundance: NA
d_gene: NA
v_gene: TRBV7-2
CDR3nt: TGTGCCAGCAGCTTATACAGGGAAACCGGGGAGCTGTTTTTT
CDR3aa: CASSLYRETGELFF

j_gene: TRBJ1-5
len: 14
abundance: NA
d_gene: NA
v_gene: TRBV12-5
CDR3nt: TGTGCTAGTGCCGGGGGGTCTAGCAATCAGCCCCAGCATTTT
CDR3aa: CASAGGSSNQPQHF

j_gene: TRBJ2-1
len: 16
abundance: NA
d_gene: TRBD2
v_gene: TRBV27
CDR3nt: TGTGCCAGCAGTTTGGGCGGGAGAGGTCGAACCAGTGAGCAGTTCTTC
CDR3aa: CASSLGGRGRTSEQFF

j_gene: TRBJ2-3
len: 12
abundance: NA
d_gene: TRBD2
v_gene: TRBV30
CDR3nt: TGTGCCTGGAGTAATAGCGGGGATACGCAGTATTTT
CDR3aa: CAWSNSGDTQYF

j_gene: TRBJ2-3
len: 12
abundance: few
d_gene: NA
v_gene: TRBV30
CDR3nt: TGTGCCTGGGGGCCTAGCACAGATACGCAGTATTTT
CDR3aa: CAWGPSTDTQYF

j_gene: TRBJ2-5
len: 19
abundance: NA
d_gene: TRBD1
v_gene: TRBV5-1
CDR3nt: TGCGCCAGCAGCTTGGGCAGTGACAAACAGGGGTTGGTAGGAGAGACCCAGTACTTC
CDR3aa: CASSLGSDKQGLVGETQYF

j_gene: TRBJ1-2
len: 15
abundance: NA
d_gene: TRBD1
v_gene: TRBV4-3
CDR3nt: TGCGCCAGCAGCCAAGCCACAGGGGCCCACTATGGCTACACCTTC
CDR3aa: CASSQATGAHYGYTF

j_gene: TRBJ2-3
len: 17
abundance: NA
d_gene: TRBD2
v_gene: TRBV4-3
CDR3nt: TGCGCCAGCAGCCAGGCCCCCCTAGCGGGGGTCACAGATACGCAGTATTTT
CDR3aa: CASSQAPLAGVTDTQYF

j_gene: TRBJ2-3
len: 11
abundance: NA
d_gene: NA
v_gene: TRBV7-9
CDR3nt: TGTGCCAGCAGCTTAGCCGGGACGCAGTATTTT
CDR3aa: CASSLAGTQYF

j_gene: TRBJ2-7
len: 12
abundance: NA
d_gene: NA
v_gene: TRBV28
CDR3nt: TGTGCCAGCAGTTTTAAAACTTACGAGCAGTACTTC
CDR3aa: CASSFKTYEQYF

j_gene: TRBJ2-1
len: 14
abundance: NA
d_gene: TRBD1
v_gene: TRBV10-3
CDR3nt: TGTGCCAGCACGGACAGGAGCTCCTACAATGAGCAGTTCTTC
CDR3aa: CASTDRSSYNEQFF

j_gene: TRBJ2-1
len: 12
abundance: once
d_gene: TRBD1
v_gene: TRBV11-3
CDR3nt: TGTGCCAGCAGCACAGGGGACAATGAGCAGTTCTTC
CDR3aa: CASSTGDNEQFF

j_gene: TRBJ1-1
len: 13
abundance: NA
d_gene: NA
v_gene: TRBV30
CDR3nt: TGTGCCTGGAGCGGGGGTTATGGGACTGAAGCTTTCTTT
CDR3aa: CAWSGGYGTEAFF

j_gene: TRBJ1-5
len: 13
abundance: NA
d_gene: NA
v_gene: TRBV7-2
CDR3nt: TGTGCCAGCATTCCGGTACCTCATCAGCCCCAGCATTTT
CDR3aa: CASIPVPHQPQHF

j_gene: TRBJ2-3
len: 11
abundance: NA
d_gene: NA
v_gene: TRBV29-1
CDR3nt: TGCACGGGAGCTCTCACAGATACGCAGTATTTT
CDR3aa: CTGALTDTQYF

j_gene: TRBJ1-5
len: 17
abundance: NA
d_gene: NA
v_gene: TRBV7-9
CDR3nt: TGTGCCAGCAGCCAAGGGGGAGAATGGAACGGAAATCAGCCCCAGCATTTT
CDR3aa: CASSQGGEWNGNQPQHF

j_gene: TRBJ2-1
len: 18
abundance: NA
d_gene: TRBD1
v_gene: TRBV4-3
CDR3nt: TGCGCCAGCAGCCAAACGGACAGGGTACAGCGGCATGGGGATGAGCAGTTCTTC
CDR3aa: CASSQTDRVQRHGDEQFF

j_gene: TRBJ2-1
len: 13
abundance: NA
d_gene: TRBD1
v_gene: TRBV4-1
CDR3nt: TGCGCCAGCAGCCAATTCCAGGGGGCACTGCTGTTCTTC
CDR3aa: CASSQFQGALLFF

j_gene: TRBJ1-6
len: 14
abundance: NA
d_gene: TRBD1
v_gene: TRBV9
CDR3nt: TGTGCCAGCAGCGCACAGGGGGGGAATTCACCCCTCCACTTT
CDR3aa: CASSAQGGNSPLHF

j_gene: TRBJ1-2
len: 14
abundance: NA
d_gene: TRBD1
v_gene: TRBV9
CDR3nt: TGTGCCAGCAAACCCGGACAGGGGGCGGCTGGCTACACCTTC
CDR3aa: CASKPGQGAAGYTF

j_gene: TRBJ1-4
len: 15
abundance: NA
d_gene: TRBD1
v_gene: TRBV14
CDR3nt: TGTGCCAGCAGTTCACCGGGACAGGGGTGGGAAAAACTGTTTTTT
CDR3aa: CASSSPGQGWEKLFF

j_gene: TRBJ2-1
len: 15
abundance: NA
d_gene: TRBD2
v_gene: TRBV9
CDR3nt: TGTGCCAGCAGCGTAGGGGCTAGCGGGAGCAATGAGCAGTTCTTC
CDR3aa: CASSVGASGSNEQFF

j_gene: TRBJ2-1
len: 14
abundance: NA
d_gene: NA
v_gene: TRBV5-4
CDR3nt: TGTGCCAGCAGCCGGGACTCCAACTACAATGAGCAGTTCTTC
CDR3aa: CASSRDSNYNEQFF

j_gene: TRBJ1-6
len: 15
abundance: NA
d_gene: NA
v_gene: TRBV4-3
CDR3nt: TGCGCCAGCAGCTTCATCCGGGACTTCGAATCACCCCTCCACTTT
CDR3aa: CASSFIRDFESPLHF

j_gene: TRBJ2-7
len: 18
abundance: once
d_gene: TRBD1
v_gene: TRBV6-1
CDR3nt: TGTGCCAGCAGTGAACTCATGAGTGGGACAGGGGACTCCTACGAGCAGTACTTC
CDR3aa: CASSELMSGTGDSYEQYF

j_gene: TRBJ2-1
len: 13
abundance: NA
d_gene: NA
v_gene: TRBV5-1
CDR3nt: TGCGCCAGCAGCTTGGGGGGCGTCAATGAGCAGTTCTTC
CDR3aa: CASSLGGVNEQFF

j_gene: TRBJ1-1
len: 15
abundance: NA
d_gene: TRBD1
v_gene: TRBV5-1
CDR3nt: TGCGCCAGCAGCTTGGGGACAGGATTGAACACTGAAGCTTTCTTT
CDR3aa: CASSLGTGLNTEAFF

j_gene: TRBJ1-1
len: 13
abundance: NA
d_gene: TRBD1
v_gene: TRBV29-1
CDR3nt: TGCAGCGCCTCGGGACAGGGCCTCACTGAAGCTTTCTTT
CDR3aa: CSASGQGLTEAFF

j_gene: TRBJ1-5
len: 17
abundance: NA
d_gene: TRBD1
v_gene: TRBV19
CDR3nt: TGTGCCAGTAAAGGGGACAGAATGTTCTATAGCAATCAGCCCCAGCATTTT
CDR3aa: CASKGDRMFYSNQPQHF

j_gene: TRBJ2-3
len: 13
abundance: once
d_gene: NA
v_gene: TRBV30
CDR3nt: TGTGCCTGGAGTATGGGAGGGAGGGGGACGCAGTATTTT
CDR3aa: CAWSMGGRGTQYF

j_gene: TRBJ1-2
len: 14
abundance: NA
d_gene: NA
v_gene: TRBV18
CDR3nt: TGTGCCAGCTCACTCAATACAGGGCTCCATGGCTACACCTTC
CDR3aa: CASSLNTGLHGYTF

j_gene: TRBJ2-6
len: 14
abundance: NA
d_gene: NA
v_gene: TRBV5-6
CDR3nt: TGTGCCAGCAGTTTGGTATCTGGGGCCAACGTCCTGACTTTC
CDR3aa: CASSLVSGANVLTF

j_gene: TRBJ2-3
len: 18
abundance: NA
d_gene: TRBD2
v_gene: TRBV27
CDR3nt: TGTGCCAGCAGCCCCCGGGGCGGGAGAGGTGGTAGCACAGATACGCAGTATTTT
CDR3aa: CASSPRGGRGGSTDTQYF

j_gene: TRBJ2-5
len: 16
abundance: NA
d_gene: TRBD1
v_gene: TRBV9
CDR3nt: TGTGCCAGCAGCGCACCGGGACAGGGCGGTAAAGAGACCCAGTACTTC
CDR3aa: CASSAPGQGGKETQYF

j_gene: TRBJ2-2
len: 14
abundance: NA
d_gene: TRBD1
v_gene: TRBV30
CDR3nt: TGTGCCTGGCACGGGGACAGGTCGGCCGGGGAGCTGTTTTTT
CDR3aa: CAWHGDRSAGELFF

j_gene: TRBJ2-2
len: 18
abundance: NA
d_gene: TRBD2
v_gene: TRBV7-2
CDR3nt: TGTGCCAGCAGCTTAGGGGCTAGCGGGAGGGTTCGCAACGGGGAGCTGTTTTTT
CDR3aa: CASSLGASGRVRNGELFF